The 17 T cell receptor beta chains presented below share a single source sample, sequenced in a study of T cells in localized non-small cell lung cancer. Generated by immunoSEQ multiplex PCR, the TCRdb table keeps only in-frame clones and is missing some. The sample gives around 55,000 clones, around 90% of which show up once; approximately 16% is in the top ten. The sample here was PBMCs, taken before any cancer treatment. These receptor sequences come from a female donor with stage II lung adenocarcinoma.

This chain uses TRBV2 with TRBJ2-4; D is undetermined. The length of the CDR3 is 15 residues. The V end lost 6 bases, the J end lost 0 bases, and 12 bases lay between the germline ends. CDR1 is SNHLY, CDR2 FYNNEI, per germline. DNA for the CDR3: TGTGCCAGCAGAGCTGAGACGGTAGCCAAAAACATTCAGTACTTC. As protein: CASRAETVAKNIQYF.

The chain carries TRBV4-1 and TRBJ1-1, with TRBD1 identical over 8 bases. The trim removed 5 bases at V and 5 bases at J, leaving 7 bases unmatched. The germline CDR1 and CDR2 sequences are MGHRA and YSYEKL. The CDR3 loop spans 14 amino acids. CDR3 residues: CASSSRTGPTEAFF. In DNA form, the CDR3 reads TGCGCCAGCAGCTCCCGGACAGGGCCGACTGAAGCTTTCTTT.

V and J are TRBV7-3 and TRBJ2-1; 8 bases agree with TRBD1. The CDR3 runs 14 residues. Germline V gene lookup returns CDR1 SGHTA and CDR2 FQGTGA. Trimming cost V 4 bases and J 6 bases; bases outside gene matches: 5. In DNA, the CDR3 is TGTGCCAGCAGCTCCTCCACAGGGGGCAATGAGCAGTTCTTC. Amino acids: CASSSSTGGNEQFF.

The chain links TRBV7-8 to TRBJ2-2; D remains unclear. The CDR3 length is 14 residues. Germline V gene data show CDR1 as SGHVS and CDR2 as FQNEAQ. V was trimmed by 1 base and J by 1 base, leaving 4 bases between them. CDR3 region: CASSLVLNTGELFF. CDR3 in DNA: TGTGCCAGCAGCTTAGTCTTGAACACCGGGGAGCTGTTTTTT. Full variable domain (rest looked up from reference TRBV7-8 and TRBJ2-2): GAGVSQSPRYKVAKRGQDVALRCDPISGHVSLFWYQQALGQGPEFLTYFQNEAQLDKSGLPSDRFFAERPEGSVSTLKIQRTQQEDSAVYLCASSLVLNTGELFFGEGSRLTVL.

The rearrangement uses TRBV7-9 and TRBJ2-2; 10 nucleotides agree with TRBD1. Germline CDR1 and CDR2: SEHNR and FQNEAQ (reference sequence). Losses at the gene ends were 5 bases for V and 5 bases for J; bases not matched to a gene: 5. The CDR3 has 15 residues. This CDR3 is CASSEPGQGTGELFF. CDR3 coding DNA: TGTGCCAGCAGCGAACCGGGACAGGGGACCGGGGAGCTGTTTTTT.

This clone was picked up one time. Here the CDR3 DNA reads TGCAGTGCTAGAGATCAAGAGACCCAGTACTTC. Translation: CSARDQETQYF. V gene TRBV20-1 combines with J gene TRBJ2-5; D remains ambiguous. The CDR3 loop spans 11 amino acids. V was cut by 0 bases and J by 2 bases, with 1 base left in between. Germline V gives CDR1 DFQATT, CDR2 SNEGSKA (reference sequence).

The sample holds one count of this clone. This CDR3 is CASSEFGLSNTGELFF. In DNA, the CDR3 is TGTGCCAGCAGTGAATTCGGCTTATCGAACACCGGGGAGCTGTTTTTT. This chain links TRBV6-1 with TRBJ2-2, with unresolved D. Looked up from germline, CDR1 is MNHNS and CDR2 is SASEGT. The CDR3 is 16 amino acids. V lost 2 bases to trimming and J lost 0 bases, with 10 bases between them.

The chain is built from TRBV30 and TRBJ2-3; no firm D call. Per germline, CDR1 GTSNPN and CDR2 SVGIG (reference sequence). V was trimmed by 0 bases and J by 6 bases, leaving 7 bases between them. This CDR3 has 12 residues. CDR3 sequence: CAWSVQGDTQYF. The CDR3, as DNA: TGTGCCTGGAGTGTACAAGGTGATACGCAGTATTTT. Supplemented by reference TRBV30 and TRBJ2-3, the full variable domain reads SQTIHQWPATLVQPVGSPLSLECTVEGTSNPNLYWYRQAAGRGLQLLFYSVGIGQISSEVPQNLSASRPQDRQFILSSKKLLLSDSGFYLCAWSVQGDTQYFGPGTRLTVL.

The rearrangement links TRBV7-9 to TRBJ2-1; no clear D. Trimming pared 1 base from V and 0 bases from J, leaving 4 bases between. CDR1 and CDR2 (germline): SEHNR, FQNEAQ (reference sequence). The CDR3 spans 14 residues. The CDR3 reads CASSLGGSYNEQFF. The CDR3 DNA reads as TGTGCCAGCAGCTTAGGGGGCTCCTACAATGAGCAGTTCTTC.

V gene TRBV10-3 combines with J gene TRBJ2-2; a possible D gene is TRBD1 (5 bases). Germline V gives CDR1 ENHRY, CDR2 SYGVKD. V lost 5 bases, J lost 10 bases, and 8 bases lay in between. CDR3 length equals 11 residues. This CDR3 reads CAISKQEELFF. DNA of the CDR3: TGTGCCATCAGTAAACAGGAGGAGCTGTTTTTT.

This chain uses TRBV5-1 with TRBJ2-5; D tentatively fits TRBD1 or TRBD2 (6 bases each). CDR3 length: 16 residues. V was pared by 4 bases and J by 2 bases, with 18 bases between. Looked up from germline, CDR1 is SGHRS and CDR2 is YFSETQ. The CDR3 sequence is CASSGGPSPIQETQYF. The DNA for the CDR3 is TGCGCCAGCAGCGGGGGGCCCTCGCCCATTCAAGAGACCCAGTACTTC.

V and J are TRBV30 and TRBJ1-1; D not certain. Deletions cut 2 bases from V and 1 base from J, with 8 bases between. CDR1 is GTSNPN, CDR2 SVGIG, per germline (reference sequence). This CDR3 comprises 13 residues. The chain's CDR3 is CAWSWAANTEAFF. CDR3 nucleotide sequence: TGTGCCTGGAGTTGGGCAGCGAACACTGAAGCTTTCTTT.

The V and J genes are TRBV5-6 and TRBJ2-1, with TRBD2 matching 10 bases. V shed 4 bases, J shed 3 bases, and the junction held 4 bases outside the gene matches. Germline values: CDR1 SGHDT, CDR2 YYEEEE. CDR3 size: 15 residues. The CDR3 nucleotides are TGTGCCAGCAGCCCTAGCGGGGGCTACTACAATGAGCAGTTCTTC. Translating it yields CASSPSGGYYNEQFF.

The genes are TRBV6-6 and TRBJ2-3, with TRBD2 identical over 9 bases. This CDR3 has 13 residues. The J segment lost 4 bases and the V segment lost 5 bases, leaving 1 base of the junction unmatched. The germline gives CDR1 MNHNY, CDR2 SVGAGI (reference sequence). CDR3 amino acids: CASSRTSADTQYF. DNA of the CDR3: TGTGCCAGCAGTCGGACTAGCGCAGATACGCAGTATTTT.

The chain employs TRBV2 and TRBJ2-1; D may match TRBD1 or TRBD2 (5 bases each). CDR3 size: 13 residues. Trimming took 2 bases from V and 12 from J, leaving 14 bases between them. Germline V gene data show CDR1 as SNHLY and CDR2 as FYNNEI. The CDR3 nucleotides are TGTGCCAGCAGTGAACTGCAGGGAGTGGGGCAGTTCTTC. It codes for CASSELQGVGQFF.

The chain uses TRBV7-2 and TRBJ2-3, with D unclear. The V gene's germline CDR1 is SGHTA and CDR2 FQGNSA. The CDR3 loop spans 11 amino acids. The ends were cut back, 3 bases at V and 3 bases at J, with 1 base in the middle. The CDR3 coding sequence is TGTGCCAGCAGCTTGACAGATACGCAGTATTTT. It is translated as CASSLTDTQYF.

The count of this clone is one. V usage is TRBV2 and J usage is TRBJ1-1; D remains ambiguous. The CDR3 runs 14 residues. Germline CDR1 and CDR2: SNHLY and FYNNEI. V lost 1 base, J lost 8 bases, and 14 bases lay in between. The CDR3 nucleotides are TGTGCCAGCAGTGAAGTCCGGGGATACGAGGAAGCTTTCTTT. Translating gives CASSEVRGYEEAFF.